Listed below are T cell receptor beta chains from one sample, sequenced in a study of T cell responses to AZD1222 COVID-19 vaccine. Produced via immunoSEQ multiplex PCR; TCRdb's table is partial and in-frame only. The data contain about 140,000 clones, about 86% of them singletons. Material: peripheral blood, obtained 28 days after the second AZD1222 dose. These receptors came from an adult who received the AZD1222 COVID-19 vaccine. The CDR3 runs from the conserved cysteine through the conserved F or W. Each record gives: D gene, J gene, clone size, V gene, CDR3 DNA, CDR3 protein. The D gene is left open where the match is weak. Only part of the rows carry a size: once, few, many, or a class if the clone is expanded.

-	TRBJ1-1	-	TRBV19	TGTGCCAGTACCTACACGGGCACTGAAGCTTTCTTT	CASTYTGTEAFF
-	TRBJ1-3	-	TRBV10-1	TGCGCCAGCAGTGGAGGGAACACCATATATTTT	CASSGGNTIYF
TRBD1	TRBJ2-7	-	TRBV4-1	TGCGCCAGCAGCCACCTACGGGACAGTTACGAGCAGTACTTC	CASSHLRDSYEQYF
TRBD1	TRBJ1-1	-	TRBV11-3	TGTGCCAGCAGCTCAGGACAGGGATTGAACACTGAAGCTTTCTTT	CASSSGQGLNTEAFF
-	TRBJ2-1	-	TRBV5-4	TGTGCCAGCAGCCTCCCCCTCGGTACGGGCAATGAGCAGTTCTTC	CASSLPLGTGNEQFF
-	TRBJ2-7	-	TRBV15	TGTACCACCAGCAGAGATAATGGGGCGGGCGAGCAGTACTTC	CTTSRDNGAGEQYF
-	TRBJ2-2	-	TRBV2	TGTGCCAGCAGTGAACAGGGGAGCGATGCGAACACCGGGGAGCTGTTTTTT	CASSEQGSDANTGELFF
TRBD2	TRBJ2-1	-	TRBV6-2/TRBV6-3	TGTGCCAGCAGTTACTACTTACCGGGACTAGCGAAGACCTACAATGAGCAGTTCTTC	CASSYYLPGLAKTYNEQFF
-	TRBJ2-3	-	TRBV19	TGTGCCAGTAGTATAACCCCGACAGGATGGTCGGATACGCAGTATTTT	CASSITPTGWSDTQYF
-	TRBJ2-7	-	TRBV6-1	TGTGCCAGCAGTGAAGGGCTAAGAGTATCCTACGAGCAGTACTTC	CASSEGLRVSYEQYF
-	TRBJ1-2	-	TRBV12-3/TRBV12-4	TGTGCCAGCAGTTCCAACTATGGCTACACCTTC	CASSSNYGYTF
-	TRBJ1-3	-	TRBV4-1	TGCGCCAGCAGCCCCGGGTGGGGCGGAAACACCATATATTTT	CASSPGWGGNTIYF
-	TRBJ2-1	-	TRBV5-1	TGCGCCAGCAGCCCCACTCCTAAGGGGCCTTCCTACAATGAGCAGTTCTTC	CASSPTPKGPSYNEQFF
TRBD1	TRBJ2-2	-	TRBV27	TGTGCCAGCAGTTTAACCGGGACAGACGGGGAGCTGTTTTTT	CASSLTGTDGELFF
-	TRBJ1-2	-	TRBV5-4	TGTGCCAGCAGCTCAGAGTTTGGCTACACCTTC	CASSSEFGYTF
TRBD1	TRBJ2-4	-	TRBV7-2	TGTGCCAGCAGCTATGAGACAGGGAACATTCAGTACTTC	CASSYETGNIQYF
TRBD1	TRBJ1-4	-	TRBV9	TGTGCCAGCAGCGCCACACCGACAGGGGGCAATGAAAAACTGTTTTTT	CASSATPTGGNEKLFF
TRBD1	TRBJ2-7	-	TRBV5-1	TGCGCCAGCAGCTTGCAACCGGGACAGTTGTACGAGCAGTACTTC	CASSLQPGQLYEQYF
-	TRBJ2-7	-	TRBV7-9	TGTGCCAGCAGCCGAGGGACCCAGCCCTACGAGCAGTACTTC	CASSRGTQPYEQYF
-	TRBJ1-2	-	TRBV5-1	TGCGCCAGCAGCCAGACAGTCTCAGCTAACTATGGCTACACCTTC	CASSQTVSANYGYTF
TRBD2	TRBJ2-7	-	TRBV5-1	TGCGCCAGCAGCTTGGGCTCTAGCGGGAGCTACGAGCAGTACTTC	CASSLGSSGSYEQYF
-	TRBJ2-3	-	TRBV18	TGTGCCAGCTCACCACGGGGAGAAACAGATACGCAGTATTTT	CASSPRGETDTQYF
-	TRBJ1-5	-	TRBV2	TGTGCCAGCAGTCCGCAGAGACCTCAGCCCCAGCATTTT	CASSPQRPQPQHF
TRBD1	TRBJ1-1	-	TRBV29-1	TGCAGCGTCCAGAAGGACAGGGGAGGTTCTGAAGCTTTCTTT	CSVQKDRGGSEAFF
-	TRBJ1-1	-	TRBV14	TGTGCCAGCAGCCAAGATTGGGGACAACCGACCGGTTTCTTT	CASSQDWGQPTGFF
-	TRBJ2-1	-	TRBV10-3	TGTGCCAACGCGGCGACCAGCCAGGAGCAGTTCTTC	CANAATSQEQFF
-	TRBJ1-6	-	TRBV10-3	TGTGCCATCAGTGATAAGGGTGGGGATTCACCCCTCCACTTT	CAISDKGGDSPLHF
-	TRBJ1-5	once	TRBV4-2	TGTGCCAGCAGCCAAGCCCCCAATCAGCCCCAGCATTTT	CASSQAPNQPQHF
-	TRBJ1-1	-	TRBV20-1	TGCAGTGCTAGTGAGGGGGGGTACACTGAAGCTTTCTTT	CSASEGGYTEAFF
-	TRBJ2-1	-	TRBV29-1	TGCAGCGTGCGGCACGGGAATGAGCAGTTCTTC	CSVRHGNEQFF
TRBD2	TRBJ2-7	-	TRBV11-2	TGTGCCAGCAGCTTAGAATGGACTAGTCCCGCCGGGGAGCAGTACTTC	CASSLEWTSPAGEQYF
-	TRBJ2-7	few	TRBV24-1	TGTGCCACCAGTGATTTGGAGCCAGGCTCCGAGCAGTACTTC	CATSDLEPGSEQYF
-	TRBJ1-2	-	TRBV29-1	TGCAGCGTGGGGGGCGGGTTGGCGAATCCTGGCTACACCTTC	CSVGGGLANPGYTF
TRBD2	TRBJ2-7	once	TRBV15	TGTGCCACCAGCAGGGAAAGTGTGACAGCGGGATCCTACGAGCAGTACTTC	CATSRESVTAGSYEQYF
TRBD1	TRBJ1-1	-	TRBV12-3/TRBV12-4	TGTGCCAGCAGTTGGGGACAGGAAGCTTTCTTT	CASSWGQEAFF
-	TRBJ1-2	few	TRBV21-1	TGTGCCAGCAGCACCCCAAGGGCAGCCGTCGGCTTC	CASSTPRAAVGF